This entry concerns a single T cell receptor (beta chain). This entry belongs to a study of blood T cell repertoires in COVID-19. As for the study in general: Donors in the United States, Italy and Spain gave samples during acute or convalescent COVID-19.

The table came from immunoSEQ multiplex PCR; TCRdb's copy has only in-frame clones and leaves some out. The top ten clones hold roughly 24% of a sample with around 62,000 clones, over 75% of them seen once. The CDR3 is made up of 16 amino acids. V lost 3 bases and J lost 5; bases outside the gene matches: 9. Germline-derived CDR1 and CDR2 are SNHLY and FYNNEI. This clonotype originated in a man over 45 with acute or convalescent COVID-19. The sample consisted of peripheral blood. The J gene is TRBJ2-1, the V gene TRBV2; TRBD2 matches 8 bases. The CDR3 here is CASSDGLRGVHNEQFF. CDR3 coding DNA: TGTGCCAGCAGTGACGGGCTGCGGGGGGTCCACAATGAGCAGTTCTTC.